The clone carrying this TCR beta chain was seen repeatedly, ten times or more. It was ten milliliters of peripheral blood that were drawn from each donor. Extractions gave at least 5.5 micrograms of total RNA per sample. The sample comes from a study of blood T cells in healthy people across ages. This CDR3 region has 13 residues. Trimming removed 6 bases at V and 0 bases at J, with 8 bases between. Germline V lookup: CDR1 LGHNA, CDR2 YNFKEQ. A sample-barcoded 5' primer and a J-beta primer mix were used in a second PCR of about 7 to 12 cycles. TCRdb passed the 5' RACE reads through MiXCR, listing each CDR3 protein once. The repertoire holds about 1.5 million distinct CDR3 sequences, around 42% seen once, with roughly 7.9% in the top ten.

The chain couples TRBV4-2 to TRBJ1-1; D is undetermined. The sequencing input was blood. This clonotype was obtained from a woman younger than 30 in good health. As DNA, the CDR3 is TGTGCCAGCAGTCTACAGATGAACACTGAAGCTTTCTTT. Residues: CASSLQMNTEAFF.